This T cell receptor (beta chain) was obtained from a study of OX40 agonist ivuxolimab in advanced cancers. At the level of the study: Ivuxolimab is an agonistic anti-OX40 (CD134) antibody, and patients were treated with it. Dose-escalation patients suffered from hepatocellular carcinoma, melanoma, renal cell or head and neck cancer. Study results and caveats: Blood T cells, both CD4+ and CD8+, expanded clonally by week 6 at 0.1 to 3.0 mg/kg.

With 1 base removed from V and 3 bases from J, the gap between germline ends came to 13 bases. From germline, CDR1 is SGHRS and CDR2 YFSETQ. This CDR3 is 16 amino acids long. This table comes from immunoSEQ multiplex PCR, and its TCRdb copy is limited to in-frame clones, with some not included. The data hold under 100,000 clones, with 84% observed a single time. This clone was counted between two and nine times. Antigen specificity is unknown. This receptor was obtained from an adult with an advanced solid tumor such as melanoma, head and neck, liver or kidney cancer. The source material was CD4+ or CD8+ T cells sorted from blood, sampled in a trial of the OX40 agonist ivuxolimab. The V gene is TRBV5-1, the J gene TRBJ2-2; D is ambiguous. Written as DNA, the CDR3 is TGCGCCAGCAGCTTGTCCCCTCACTTCGACACCGGGGAGCTGTTTTTT. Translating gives CASSLSPHFDTGELFF.